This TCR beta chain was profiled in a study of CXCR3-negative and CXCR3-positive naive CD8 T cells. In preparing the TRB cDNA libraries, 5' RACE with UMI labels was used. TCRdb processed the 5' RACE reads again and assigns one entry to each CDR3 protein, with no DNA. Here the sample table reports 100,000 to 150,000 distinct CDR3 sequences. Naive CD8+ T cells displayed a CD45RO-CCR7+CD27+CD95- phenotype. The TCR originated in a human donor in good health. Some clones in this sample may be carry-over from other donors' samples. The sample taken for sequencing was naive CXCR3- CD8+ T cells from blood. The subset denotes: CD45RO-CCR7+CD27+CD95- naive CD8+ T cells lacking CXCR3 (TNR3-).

The CDR3 spells CASSSEPNQDEQFF. The chain carries TRBV12-3 or TRBV12-4 and TRBJ2-1. The CDR3 consists of 14 residues.